This T cell receptor beta chain was profiled in a study of T cell responses to AZD1222 COVID-19 vaccine. Here immunoSEQ multiplex PCR was the method, and the copy in TCRdb shows in-frame clones only, minus some. This sample yields 150,000 or so clones, of which roughly nine tenths are seen a single time; approximately 2% belongs to the top ten. Points from the study as a whole: The span of vaccine-associated CD4 TCRs extended across spike, with dominance at 160-218 and 743-854. It was only a handful of AZD1222 recipients who were seropositive at baseline. Reportedly, close to half of spike-specific TCRs are directed against unmutated variant regions. In a largely white British group with more females than males, clonal diversity was possibly underestimated.

CDR3 length equals 12 residues. The germline V and J ends were trimmed by 6 bases and 2 bases, with 9 bases remaining between them. Germline-derived CDR1 and CDR2 are GTSNPN and SVGIG (reference sequence). In regard to this clone: What it binds is unknown.

This sequence joins TRBV30 and TRBJ2-3; possible D gene TRBD2, 6 bases. The TCR sequence derives from an adult in good health. Here the sequenced sample was peripheral blood, taken on day 0 of AZD1222 vaccination. CDR3: CACVADTDTQYF. The CDR3 DNA sequence: TGTGCCTGCGTAGCGGACACAGATACGCAGTATTTT.